Listed here are 27 T cell receptor beta chains from one sample, sequenced in a study of cytomegalovirus exposure and HLA in healthy donors (dated by TCRdb to 2015 to 2018). Library preparation employed the immunoSEQ multiplex PCR assay. For the multiplex PCR, a mixture combining 60 forward primers for TCR Vbeta segments and 13 reverse primers for TCR Jbeta segments was used. Drawn from immuneACCESS, this table holds only the in-frame rearrangements with V and J called that TCRdb kept. Clones are partly lost; checked studies trace under half to an unresolved V gene and leave the rest unexplained. The sample table records under 300,000 clones; 70% to 90% of these occur just once. The ten largest account for less than 8.5% of the sample. Sequencing used PBMCs. Receptors originate from an older woman in good health and CMV-seropositive.

Only a few counts were recorded for this clone. This chain links TRBV7-2 with TRBJ1-4; 8 bases fit TRBD1. The ends lost 0 bases at V and 6 bases at J; junction bases unmatched: 6. The CDR3 covers 16 residues. Germline assignment: CDR1 SGHTA and CDR2 FQGNSA. In nucleotides, the CDR3 is TGTGCCAGCAGCTTAGCCCCAGGACAGGGTGATGAAAAACTGTTTTTT. It yields the protein CASSLAPGQGDEKLFF. Combining the CDR3 with reference TRBV7-2 and TRBJ1-4 gives the whole variable domain GAGVSQSPSNKVTEKGKDVELRCDPISGHTALYWYRQSLGQGLEFLIYFQGNSAPDKSGLPSDRFSAERTGGSVSTLTIQRTQQEDSAVYLCASSLAPGQGDEKLFFGSGTQLSVL.

The V and J genes are TRBV28 and TRBJ1-1; D possibly corresponds to TRBD1 (6 bases). The CDR3 consists of 15 residues. V was cut by 2 bases and J by 5 bases, with 15 bases left in between. The germline V gene has CDR1 MDHEN and CDR2 SYDVKM. The CDR3 loop is CASSLRGALRTEAFF. For the CDR3, the DNA is TGTGCCAGCAGTTTACGGGGGGCGTTGAGGACTGAAGCTTTCTTT. The full variable domain, completed using reference TRBV28 and TRBJ1-1, is DVKVTQSSRYLVKRTGEKVFLECVQDMDHENMFWYRQDPGLGLRLIYFSYDVKMKEKGDIPEGYSVSREKKERFSLILESASTNQTSMYLCASSLRGALRTEAFFGQGTRLTVV.

J is TRBJ2-1 and V is TRBV5-5; TRBD1 aligns across 12 bases. From germline, CDR1 is SGHKS and CDR2 YYEKEE (reference sequence). The CDR3 is 15 amino acids. The V gene end was trimmed by 3 bases and the J gene end by 7 bases; junction bases not matched to a gene: 5. As DNA, the CDR3 is TGTGCCAGCAGCTACCGGGACAGGGGGCAAAATGAGCAGTTCTTC. It translates to CASSYRDRGQNEQFF.

The chain combines TRBV27 with TRBJ2-1; 8 bases align to TRBD2. V was clipped by 2 bases and J by 4 bases; unmatched bases: 1. In germline, CDR1 is MNHEY, CDR2 SMNVEV (reference sequence). The CDR3 sequence is 14 residues long. The CDR3, as DNA: TGTGCCAGCAGTTTACCGGGAGGGTACAATGAGCAGTTCTTC. It is translated as CASSLPGGYNEQFF.

The chain employs TRBV27 and TRBJ2-7; D might be TRBD1 (5 bases). The CDR3 has 13 amino acids. Between the trimmed V and J ends, which lost 7 bases and 6 bases, there was a span of 16 bases. CDR1 MNHEY and CDR2 SMNVEV come from the germline V gene (reference sequence). This CDR3 reads CASKPLLGVEQYF. The CDR3 DNA follows: TGTGCCAGCAAGCCCCTCCTAGGGGTCGAGCAGTACTTC.

V gene TRBV5-1 combines with J gene TRBJ2-1, with TRBD2 matching 12 bases. There are 16 residues in the CDR3. The germline V gene has CDR1 SGHRS and CDR2 YFSETQ. V was clipped by 7 bases and J by 3 bases; unmatched bases: 8. The CDR3 bases are TGCGCCAGCGGCCGCACGGGACTAGCGGGCTACAATGAGCAGTTCTTC. This gives the protein CASGRTGLAGYNEQFF. Variable domain in full (rest from reference TRBV5-1 and TRBJ2-1): KAGVTQTPRYLIKTRGQQVTLSCSPISGHRSVSWYQQTPGQGLQFLFEYFSETQRNKGNFPGRFSGRQFSNSRSEMNVSTLELGDSALYLCASGRTGLAGYNEQFFGPGTRLTVL.

CDR3 DNA: TGTGCCAGCAGCCCCCTGGGACAGGCTAATCAGCCCCAGCATTTT. Translated: CASSPLGQANQPQHF. The V call is TRBV7-3, the J call TRBJ1-5; the match to TRBD1 covers 8 bases. The CDR3 has 15 amino acids. Germline loops: CDR1 SGHTA, CDR2 FQGTGA. Trimming cost V 5 bases and J 4 bases; bases outside gene matches: 7.

V gene TRBV10-3 combines with J gene TRBJ2-3; a weak D match, TRBD2 (6 bases). CDR3 length: 14 residues. Germline V lookup: CDR1 ENHRY, CDR2 SYGVKD. Trimming stripped 2 bases from V and 5 bases from J, with 11 bases between. Here the CDR3 reads CAISEPRGLDTQYF. In DNA form, the CDR3 reads TGTGCCATCAGTGAGCCTCGGGGGTTAGATACGCAGTATTTT.

The chain combines TRBV4-2 with TRBJ1-3, with D tentatively TRBD1 (5 bases). Looked up from germline, CDR1 is LGHNA and CDR2 is YNFKEQ. CDR3 length: 17 amino acids. Trimming took 4 bases from V and 0 from J, leaving 16 bases between them. CDR3 sequence: CASSPNPDSYSGNTIYF. As DNA, the CDR3 is TGTGCCAGCAGCCCGAACCCCGACAGTTACTCTGGAAACACCATATATTTT.

On this clone: This CDR3 fails to terminate in the conserved phenylalanine or tryptophan, so it likely reflects a read error. The chain employs TRBV7-2 and TRBJ1-1; D is perhaps TRBD1 (6 bases). The germline CDR1 and CDR2 sequences are SGHTA and FQGNSA. Between the trimmed V and J ends, which lost 5 bases and 1 base, there was a span of 14 bases. CDR3 length: 15 amino acids. The CDR3: CASSQDSSANTEAFL. The DNA for the CDR3 is TGTGCCAGCAGCCAGGACAGCTCTGCGAACACTGAAGCTTTCCTT.

The rearrangement links TRBV10-3 to TRBJ1-2; a weak D match, TRBD1 (5 bases). The CDR3 extends over 12 amino acids. CDR1 and CDR2 (germline): ENHRY, SYGVKD. V was clipped by 2 bases and J by 6 bases, with 7 bases between them. The CDR3 loop is CAISERTHGYTF. The CDR3 bases are TGTGCCATCAGTGAGCGGACACATGGCTACACCTTC.

The sample holds one count of this clone. V and J are TRBV6-5 and TRBJ2-3, with D possibly being TRBD2 (5 bases). Trimming removed 5 bases from V and 3 bases from J, with 9 bases in between. Per the germline V gene, CDR1 is MNHEY and CDR2 is SVGAGI. CDR3 length: 13 amino acids. Written as DNA, the CDR3 is TGTGCCAGCAGTACTAGTCAGACAGATACGCAGTATTTT. Encoded protein: CASSTSQTDTQYF.

With respect to this clone: A junction boundary mismatches the germline segment, possibly from a read error. The V and J genes are TRBV19 and TRBJ1-5; 7 bases match TRBD1. The CDR3 sequence is 16 residues long. Germline loops: CDR1 LNHDA, CDR2 SQIVND (reference sequence). The CDR3, as DNA: TGTGCCAGTAGAATAGGACAGGAGTACAGCAATCAGCCCCAGCATTTT. Amino acid sequence: CASRIGQEYSNQPQHF.

CDR3 sequence: CASRQTGVFTEAFF. DNA of the CDR3: TGTGCCAGCAGACAGACAGGGGTTTTCACTGAAGCTTTCTTT. The chain is built from TRBV2 and TRBJ1-1; 8 positions agree with TRBD1. From germline, CDR1 is SNHLY and CDR2 FYNNEI. The V segment lost 6 bases and the J segment 4 bases; nucleotides outside the gene matches: 7. The CDR3 is 14 residues long.

V gene TRBV10-1 combines with J gene TRBJ2-1; 16 bases agree with TRBD2. The CDR3 has 19 amino acids. CDR1 and CDR2 (germline): WNHNN, SYGVQD (reference sequence). V trimming: 0 bases; J trimming: 2 bases; junction bases outside the gene matches: 4. The CDR3 DNA reads as TGCGCCAGCAGTGAGTCGGGACTAGCGGGAGGGATTGCCTACAATGAGCAGTTCTTC. This encodes CASSESGLAGGIAYNEQFF.

A remark on this clone: Its ends do not fully match the called genes, so a read error is possible. The same CDR3 arises from other DNA sequences in this sample as well. This chain joins TRBV5-4 and TRBJ1-1, with D perhaps TRBD1 (6 bases). The CDR3 runs to 14 residues. Germline V gene sequence: CDR1 SGHNT, CDR2 YYREEE (reference sequence). CDR3 sequence (DNA): TGTGCCAGCAGCTTACAGGGCGGTGGGTCTGAAGCTTTTTTT. Translating gives CASSLQGGGSEAFF.

V gene TRBV18 combines with J gene TRBJ1-2; D is unclear. Per the germline V gene, CDR1 is KGHSH and CDR2 is LQKENI. V was trimmed by 3 bases and J by 4 bases, leaving 9 bases between them. CDR3 length: 13 amino acids. This CDR3 reads CASSPSTPYGYTF. The CDR3 DNA reads TGTGCCAGCTCACCTTCCACTCCCTATGGCTACACCTTC.

V gene TRBV23-1 combines with J gene TRBJ2-1; TRBD2 is a possible D gene (5 bases). TRBV23-1 is marked as an open reading frame, function uncertain. The CDR3 spans 14 residues. V lost 3 bases to trimming and J lost 6 bases, with 12 bases between them. The CDR3 loop reads CASSQWTRSNEQFF. The CDR3 nucleotides are TGCGCCAGCAGTCAGTGGACTCGATCCAATGAGCAGTTCTTC.

The chain uses TRBV7-2 and TRBJ2-7; TRBD1 agrees at 12 bases. The CDR3 has 15 residues. Germline V gene sequence: CDR1 SGHTA, CDR2 FQGNSA. The J segment lost 3 bases and the V segment lost 5 bases, leaving 5 bases of the junction unmatched. CDR3 residues: CASSRDRGRIYEQYF. CDR3 in DNA: TGTGCCAGCAGCCGGGACAGGGGGCGAATCTACGAGCAGTACTTC.

This chain links TRBV6-5 with TRBJ2-7, with TRBD1 matching over 8 bases. This CDR3 has 14 amino acids. From germline, CDR1 is MNHEY and CDR2 SVGAGI. V lost 5 bases and J lost 1; bases outside the gene matches: 4. CDR3 loop: CASSRQGSSYEQYF. The DNA for the CDR3 is TGTGCCAGCAGTAGACAGGGGTCTTCCTACGAGCAGTACTTC.

The chain recombines TRBV6-1 with TRBJ2-7, with a possible D match to TRBD2 (6 bases). This CDR3 is built from 15 residues. The germline V gene has CDR1 MNHNS and CDR2 SASEGT. Trimming took off 6 bases at V and 2 bases at J, with 17 bases between the two ends. CDR3 amino acids: CASRFTGTVAYEQYF. CDR3 coding DNA: TGTGCCAGCAGATTTACCGGGACTGTAGCCTACGAGCAGTACTTC.

This clone was counted only a few times. The chain joins TRBV5-1 to TRBJ2-6; a weak D match, TRBD1 (7 bases). The ends were cut back, 4 bases at V and 0 bases at J, with 17 bases in the middle. CDR1 and CDR2 (germline): SGHRS, YFSETQ. This CDR3 region has 18 residues. CDR3 sequence (DNA): TGCGCCAGCAGCCCAGTGAGGCAGGGGGGCTCTGGGGCCAACGTCCTGACTTTC. Translated, it gives CASSPVRQGGSGANVLTF.

The chain has TRBV6-1 and TRBJ2-2; 10 nucleotides agree with TRBD2. CDR1 is MNHNS, CDR2 SASEGT, per germline. With V trimmed by 0 bases and J by 3 bases, 4 bases remained unmatched. CDR3 size: 17 residues. The CDR3 nucleotides are TGTGCCAGCAGTGAAGCGTTACTAGCGGGGTACACCGGGGAGCTGTTTTTT. This translates into CASSEALLAGYTGELFF.

The chain uses TRBV10-3 and TRBJ2-7, with D perhaps matching TRBD1 (5 bases). The V and J ends lost 1 base and 4 bases respectively, with 8 bases between them. In germline, CDR1 is ENHRY, CDR2 SYGVKD. The CDR3 runs 13 residues. The CDR3 is CAISEYDSYEQYF. For the CDR3, the DNA is TGTGCCATCAGTGAGTACGACAGTTACGAGCAGTACTTC.

This rearrangement joins TRBV7-3 to TRBJ2-1, with 10 positions matching TRBD2. V was clipped by 2 bases and J by 6 bases; unmatched bases: 7. Germline CDR1 and CDR2: SGHTA and FQGTGA. There are 16 residues in the CDR3. DNA of the CDR3: TGTGCCAGCAGCTTAGGGCGGCTAGCGGGAGTCAATGAGCAGTTCTTC. Amino acid sequence: CASSLGRLAGVNEQFF.

This clone was seen only once. This rearrangement joins TRBV5-1 to TRBJ1-1; 8 bases align to TRBD1. The CDR3 sequence is 17 residues long. V was clipped by 4 bases and J by 5 bases; unmatched bases: 16. Germline V gene lookup returns CDR1 SGHRS and CDR2 YFSETQ. CDR3 DNA sequence: TGCGCCAGCAGCACGAACGGTCCAGGGGGCCCTGGAACTGAAGCTTTCTTT. Protein sequence: CASSTNGPGGPGTEAFF.

This chain connects TRBV10-3 to TRBJ1-2, with D tentatively TRBD1 (5 bases). The V and J ends lost 9 bases and 3 bases respectively, with 14 bases between them. Germline V CDR1 and CDR2: ENHRY, SYGVKD. The CDR3 totals 13 residues. The CDR3 loop is CAIKAGGDYGYTF. In nucleotides, the CDR3 is TGTGCCATAAAGGCGGGGGGGGACTATGGCTACACCTTC.